This T cell receptor (beta chain) was sequenced for a study of shared clonotypes between healthy human individuals. Study-wide points: Rarefaction demonstrated incomplete sorted-subset sequencing despite large depth.

The junction had 5 bases not matched to a gene; V was cut back by 7 bases and J by 4 bases. Looked up from germline, CDR1 is SGHRS and CDR2 is YFSETQ. The CDR3 sequence is 13 residues long. Some clones are missing from TCRdb's copy, which holds only in-frame ones; the method was immunoSEQ multiplex PCR. The sample has more than 150,000 clones; around 63% are singletons. As to this clone: Its specificity is unknown.

This receptor was identified in a man aged 25-45 years in good health. This chain links TRBV5-1 with TRBJ2-3; 8 nucleotides align to TRBD1. Sequencing was done on a sample of memory CD4+ T cells sorted from blood. The subset is: CD45RA-negative fraction. The CDR3 here is CASWTGSSDTQYF. The CDR3 DNA reads as TGCGCCAGCTGGACAGGGAGTTCAGATACGCAGTATTTT.